One and the same sample provided the 11 T cell receptor beta chains below, sequenced in a study of cytomegalovirus exposure and HLA in healthy donors. PCR amplification relied on 60 Vbeta primers (plus 13 Jbeta primers). Method: immunoSEQ multiplex PCR; TCRdb's copy keeps in-frame clones and lacks some. The sample yields under 200,000 clones, approximately 81% seen once. Sequencing was done on a sample of PBMCs. These receptors were obtained from a woman between 18 and 29 years old in good health and CMV-seropositive.

The rearrangement links TRBV29-1 to TRBJ1-1, with D possibly being TRBD1 (6 bases). The ends were cut back, 7 bases at V and 1 base at J, with 10 bases in the middle. CDR1 is SQVTM and CDR2 is ANQGSEA in the germline V gene. There are 12 residues in the CDR3. The CDR3 DNA sequence: TGCAGCGCGGGACACCAGAACACTGAAGCTTTCTTT. Amino acids: CSAGHQNTEAFF. The whole variable domain, filled in from reference TRBV29-1 and TRBJ1-1, reads SAVISQKPSRDICQRGTSLTIQCQVDSQVTMMFWYRQQPGQSLTLIATANQGSEATYESGFVIDKFPISRPNLTFSTLTVSNMSPEDSSIYLCSAGHQNTEAFFGQGTRLTVV.

The chain carries TRBV30 and TRBJ2-3, with 9 nucleotides matching TRBD2. V was pared by 1 base and J by 4 bases, with 6 bases of the junction left unmatched. The CDR3 consists of 15 residues. Germline CDR1 GTSNPN, CDR2 SVGIG (reference sequence). The CDR3 protein is CAWSALAGPSDTQYF. The CDR3 nucleotides are TGTGCCTGGAGTGCACTAGCGGGCCCCTCAGATACGCAGTATTTT.

This rearrangement joins TRBV11-3 to TRBJ1-6, with D unresolved. Germline V gene data show CDR1 as SGHNT and CDR2 as YENEEA. This CDR3 contains 13 residues. Deletions cut 0 bases from V and 16 bases from J, with 13 bases between. The CDR3 sequence: CASSLEARHALHF. Here the CDR3 DNA reads TGTGCCAGCAGCTTAGAGGCGAGACACGCGCTCCACTTT.

The chain couples TRBV9 to TRBJ2-3; 13 bases agree with TRBD2. The CDR3 spans 17 residues. The V segment lost 4 bases and the J segment 4 bases; nucleotides outside the gene matches: 9. Germline values: CDR1 SGDLS, CDR2 YYNGEE. The CDR3 DNA reads TGTGCCAGCAGCCCCCGGACTAGCGGGGGTGGGGCAGATACGCAGTATTTT. Protein: CASSPRTSGGGADTQYF.

V gene TRBV5-4 combines with J gene TRBJ1-5; D uncertain. Germline V gene sequence: CDR1 SGHNT, CDR2 YYREEE (reference sequence). Trimming removed 0 bases from V and 6 bases from J, with 10 bases in between. The CDR3 length is 14 residues. CDR3 DNA: TGTGCCAGCAGCTTGGACGGGGATAGTCAGCCCCAGCATTTT. The encoded protein is CASSLDGDSQPQHF.

V and J are TRBV30 and TRBJ1-6, with D possibly matching TRBD1 (6 bases). CDR1 is GTSNPN, CDR2 SVGIG, per germline (reference sequence). V was clipped by 1 base and J by 8 bases, with 9 bases between them. The CDR3 loop spans 13 amino acids. The CDR3 reads CAWSANRDSPLHF. DNA of the CDR3: TGTGCCTGGAGTGCAAACAGGGATTCACCCCTCCACTTT.

This clone was detected a few times. The chain has TRBV9 and TRBJ2-2, with a weak D call TRBD2 (6 bases). V shed 2 bases and J shed 7 bases, with 24 bases lying between them. CDR1 SGDLS and CDR2 YYNGEE come from the germline V gene. The CDR3 covers 18 residues. CDR3 in DNA: TGTGCCAGCAGCGTCCCCCCATTTGGTGGGACTTCGATCGGGGAGCTGTTTTTT. Its translation is CASSVPPFGGTSIGELFF.

The V call is TRBV4-1, the J call TRBJ1-3, with D perhaps matching TRBD1 (5 bases). This CDR3 region has 15 residues. Germline values: CDR1 MGHRA, CDR2 YSYEKL. Deletions cut 5 bases from V and 4 bases from J, with 15 bases between. CDR3 nucleotide sequence: TGCGCCAGCAGCGGGTCGGAGGGGACCGGAAACACCATATATTTT. Encoded protein: CASSGSEGTGNTIYF.

This clone came up a few times. This chain joins TRBV11-2 and TRBJ1-6; the D is unclear. This CDR3 region has 15 residues. V was shortened by 2 bases and J by 10 bases, with 15 bases between the two germline ends. Looked up from germline, CDR1 is SGHAT and CDR2 is FQNNGV. CDR3 nucleotide sequence: TGTGCCAGCAGCTTACAAGGAGGGTTTGAATCACCCCTCCACTTT. Translated: CASSLQGGFESPLHF.

V is TRBV27 and J is TRBJ1-5, with 8 bases that match TRBD1. V shed 4 bases, J shed 5 bases, and the junction held 7 bases outside the gene matches. The germline V gene has CDR1 MNHEY and CDR2 SMNVEV (reference sequence). The CDR3 contains 15 residues. The CDR3 region has the DNA TGTGCCAGCAGTTCCGGGACAGGTAGGTATCAGCCCCAGCATTTT. Its protein is CASSSGTGRYQPQHF.

V usage is TRBV11-3 and J usage is TRBJ2-1; D unresolved. Germline CDR1 is SGHNT and CDR2 is YENEEA. Between the trimmed V and J ends, which lost 1 base and 2 bases, there was a span of 9 bases. This CDR3 contains 15 residues. In nucleotides, the CDR3 is TGTGCCAGCAGCTTAGGGGCTTCGGCCTACAATGAGCAGTTCTTC. Translating gives CASSLGASAYNEQFF.